This TCR beta chain was identified during a study of T cell repertoires in cytomegalovirus infection. A single record per CDR3 protein comes from TCRdb applying MiXCR to the reads. This sample carries 480,000 or so distinct CDR3 sequences, 11% of them seen once, and the ten largest clones take roughly a tenth. The ends were cut back, 7 bases at V and 1 base at J, with 10 bases in the middle. CDR1 is ENHRY and CDR2 is SYGVKD in the germline V gene. The CDR3 covers 13 residues. The rearrangement joins TRBV10-3 to TRBJ1-1; D not certain. This TCR derives from a human donor in good health (CMV status not recorded). Some clones in this sample may be carry-over from other donors' samples. The specimen sequenced was PBMCs. The CDR3 DNA reads TGTGCCATCAATATTCAGGCGAACACTGAAGCTTTCTTT. This gives the protein CAINIQANTEAFF.